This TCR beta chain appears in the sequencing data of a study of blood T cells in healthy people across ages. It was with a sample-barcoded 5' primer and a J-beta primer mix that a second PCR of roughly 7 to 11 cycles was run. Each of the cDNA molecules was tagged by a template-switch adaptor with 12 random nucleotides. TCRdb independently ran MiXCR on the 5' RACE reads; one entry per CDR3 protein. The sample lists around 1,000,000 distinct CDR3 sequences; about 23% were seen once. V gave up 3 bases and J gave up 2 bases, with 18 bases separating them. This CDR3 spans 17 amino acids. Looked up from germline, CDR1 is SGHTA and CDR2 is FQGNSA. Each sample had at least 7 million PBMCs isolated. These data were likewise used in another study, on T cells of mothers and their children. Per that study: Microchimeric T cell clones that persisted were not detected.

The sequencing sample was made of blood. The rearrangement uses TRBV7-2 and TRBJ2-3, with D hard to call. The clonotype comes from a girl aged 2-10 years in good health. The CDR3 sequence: CASSFIFGGGATDTQYF. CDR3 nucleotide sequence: TGTGCCAGCAGCTTTATCTTCGGCGGCGGTGCCACAGATACGCAGTATTTT.